The clone carrying this TCR beta chain came up many times. The antigen remains undetermined. The data stem from a study of T cells in Graves' hyperthyroidism and ophthalmopathy. Points from the study as a whole: Within blood appeared most thyroid clonotypes that had expanded above 0.001. Onset of ophthalmopathy came a median 6.5 months after the model predicted it.

The germline V gene has CDR1 SGHTA and CDR2 FQGNSA. The CDR3 sequence is 14 residues long. V gave up 1 base and J gave up 7 bases, with 13 bases separating them. Patients were aged 18 to 65, had disease duration under 2 months, and had newly diagnosed hyperthyroidism. Each diagnosis was grounded in clinical symptoms, serum thyroxine and TRAb, thyroid ultrasound, and orbital computed tomography. Using RNA transcripts as the source, TCR beta CDR3 regions were amplified. TCR CDR3 regions were first amplified by RT-PCR with HTBI primers. TCRdb reanalysed the multiplex PCR reads using MiXCR and keeps one entry per CDR3 protein. The repertoire holds around 580,000 distinct CDR3 sequences, with about 45% as singletons.

The sequencing sample was made of peripheral blood or thyroid tissue (not recorded which). This TCR was sampled from a woman younger than 30 with Graves' hyperthyroidism. The chain uses TRBV7-2 and TRBJ1-1, with a weak D call TRBD1 (5 bases). For the CDR3, the DNA is TGTGCCAGCAGCTTAGAAGTTCGGGGCGGTGAAGCTTTCTTT. It translates to CASSLEVRGGEAFF.